Given below is one T cell receptor (beta chain) in context. This specimen comes from a study of cytomegalovirus exposure and HLA in healthy donors. In the PCR, 60 Vbeta and 13 Jbeta primers were used. The data were produced by immunoSEQ multiplex PCR, yet TCRdb's version contains in-frame clones alone and is incomplete. The sample yields 30,000 to 35,000 clones, roughly two thirds seen once. The CDR3 covers 16 residues. Trimming took off 5 bases at V and 5 bases at J, with 20 bases between the two ends. Per the germline V gene, CDR1 is SGHDN and CDR2 is FVKESK. The sequencing input was PBMCs. The origin of this receptor is a man aged 35-49 years in good health and CMV-seropositive. The chain is built from TRBV14 and TRBJ2-3; D gene ambiguous. The CDR3 reads CASSSPRIHRKDTQYF. CDR3 in DNA: TGTGCCAGCAGCTCCCCGCGAATCCACCGAAAAGATACGCAGTATTTT.